Each of the 11 T cell receptor beta chains below was sequenced from the same sample in a study of blood T cell repertoires in COVID-19. TCRdb's table, derived via immunoSEQ multiplex PCR, lists solely in-frame clones and lacks some. The sample lists roughly 120,000 clones, roughly nine tenths occurring once. Input material: peripheral blood. The source of these receptors is a man aged 65-85 years who had recovered from COVID-19.

This sequence joins TRBV30 and TRBJ1-6, with 7 bases aligning to TRBD1. The CDR3 covers 15 residues. The germline CDR1 and CDR2 sequences are GTSNPN and SVGIG (reference sequence). V lost 2 bases and J lost 12; bases outside the gene matches: 13. The CDR3, as DNA: TGTGCCTGGAGTTCAATAGACAGGGACTTCTTACCCCTCCACTTT. This translates into CAWSSIDRDFLPLHF. Variable domain in full (rest from reference TRBV30 and TRBJ1-6): SQTIHQWPATLVQPVGSPLSLECTVEGTSNPNLYWYRQAAGRGLQLLFYSVGIGQISSEVPQNLSASRPQDRQFILSSKKLLLSDSGFYLCAWSSIDRDFLPLHFGNGTRLTVT.

The chain couples TRBV3-1 (or the pseudogene TRBV3-2) to TRBJ2-7, with a tentative D call TRBD2 (6 bases). Germline CDR1 is LGHDT and CDR2 is YNNKEL (reference sequence). CDR3 length: 15 amino acids. V shed 4 bases and J shed 0 bases, with 13 bases lying between them. The CDR3 nucleotides are TGTGCCAGCAGCCGAGTACCGGGACTCTCCTACGAGCAGTACTTC. It specifies CASSRVPGLSYEQYF.

The rearrangement links TRBV24-1 to TRBJ2-7; 12 nucleotides match TRBD1. Germline V gene lookup returns CDR1 KGHDR and CDR2 SFDVKD. Trimming removed 1 base from V and 5 bases from J; junction bases left unmatched: 2. This CDR3 comprises 15 residues. DNA of the CDR3: TGTGCCACCAGTGATTTCGGGACAGGGGGCCACGAGCAGTACTTC. It codes for CATSDFGTGGHEQYF.

The J gene is TRBJ1-2, the V gene TRBV9, with D maybe TRBD1 (6 bases). Germline V CDR1 and CDR2: SGDLS, YYNGEE. V lost 0 bases, J lost 4 bases, and 13 bases lay in between. The CDR3 consists of 15 residues. The CDR3 nucleotides are TGTGCCAGCAGCGTAGACGCCAGGGGAATCTATGGCTACACCTTC. Its translation is CASSVDARGIYGYTF.

This clone came up once. The gene calls are TRBV4-1 and TRBJ2-7; possible D gene TRBD2, 5 bases. V lost 0 bases, J lost 0 bases, and 9 bases lay in between. Germline values: CDR1 MGHRA, CDR2 YSYEKL. The CDR3 runs to 15 residues. The CDR3 DNA reads as TGCGCCAGCAGCCAAGATCGAGACTACTCCTACGAGCAGTACTTC. It yields the protein CASSQDRDYSYEQYF.

The gene calls are TRBV27 and TRBJ2-5, with D perhaps TRBD2 (6 bases). V was shortened by 1 base and J by 1 base, with 13 bases between the two germline ends. Germline V gene lookup returns CDR1 MNHEY and CDR2 SMNVEV (reference sequence). The CDR3 is 16 amino acids. CDR3 amino acids: CASSLFGGITQETQYF. The CDR3 DNA sequence: TGTGCCAGCAGTTTATTCGGCGGGATAACCCAAGAGACCCAGTACTTC.

The chain couples TRBV28 to TRBJ1-2; no firm D call. The V end lost 1 base, the J end lost 5 bases, and 11 bases lay between the germline ends. This CDR3 comprises 14 residues. The germline V gene encodes CDR1 MDHEN and CDR2 SYDVKM. The CDR3 loop is CASSLLGVGYGYTF. The CDR3 DNA follows: TGTGCCAGCAGTTTATTGGGAGTGGGGTATGGCTACACCTTC.

This clone was seen just once. At the DNA level, this CDR3 is encoded by other sequences in the same sample as well. V is TRBV28 and J is TRBJ2-2; 9 bases map to TRBD2. Germline loops: CDR1 MDHEN, CDR2 SYDVKM. J lost 5 bases, V lost 3 bases, and 4 bases had no gene match. This CDR3 is 15 amino acids long. The CDR3: CASSFGTSGTGELFF. In nucleotides, the CDR3 is TGTGCCAGCAGTTTCGGAACTAGCGGGACCGGGGAGCTGTTTTTT.

The J gene is TRBJ1-5, the V gene TRBV28; 9 positions agree with TRBD1. This CDR3 has 15 residues. From germline, CDR1 is MDHEN and CDR2 SYDVKM. V shed 8 bases, J shed 6 bases, and the junction held 11 bases outside the gene matches. DNA of the CDR3: TGTGCCAGCTGGGGACAGGGTTACACGGGTCAGCCCCAGCATTTT. It yields the protein CASWGQGYTGQPQHF.

The V gene is TRBV5-1, the J gene TRBJ1-6; D remains unclear. The V gene's germline CDR1 is SGHRS and CDR2 YFSETQ. V was trimmed by 5 bases and J by 9 bases, leaving 21 bases between them. The CDR3 is 16 amino acids. The CDR3 region is CASSLEPGSYSSPLHF. The DNA of the CDR3 is TGCGCCAGCAGTCTTGAACCGGGATCGTATTCTTCACCCCTCCACTTT. Variable domain in full (rest from reference TRBV5-1 and TRBJ1-6): KAGVTQTPRYLIKTRGQQVTLSCSPISGHRSVSWYQQTPGQGLQFLFEYFSETQRNKGNFPGRFSGRQFSNSRSEMNVSTLELGDSALYLCASSLEPGSYSSPLHFGNGTRLTVT.

This clone was seen only a few times. V and J are TRBV19 and TRBJ2-1, with TRBD1 as a possible D gene (6 bases). Between the trimmed V and J ends, which lost 0 bases and 8 bases, there was a span of 17 bases. This CDR3 contains 16 residues. Germline V gives CDR1 LNHDA, CDR2 SQIVND (reference sequence). The CDR3 region is CASSIEDRGIGYEQFF. CDR3 bases: TGTGCCAGTAGTATAGAGGACAGAGGAATCGGCTATGAGCAGTTCTTC.